The entry below gives a single TCR beta chain sequence along with its context. Assignment of participants to cohorts was predicated upon participant-reported clinical history. Donors in Cohort 3 who had recovered were those with two negative PCRs, healthcare professional clearance, or resolution of their symptoms. Germline CDR1 is SGHTA and CDR2 is FQGTGA. The CDR3 runs 14 residues. Trimming shortened V by 1 base and J by 7 bases, and 8 bases separated the two germline ends. This sample stems from a study of blood T cell repertoires in COVID-19. For the study at large: Acute and convalescent COVID-19 samples came from the United States, Italy and Spain.

Original methodology: From reference gene primer amplification, estimates of nucleated cell counts were derived. Clones were sequenced by immunoSEQ multiplex PCR, and TCRdb holds only the in-frame ones, with some missing. Clone size and V and J calls were adopted from that table, with D and trimming inferred from the DNA. The profile shows some 250,000 clones, just under 85% of them singletons. Sequencing was performed on PBMCs or T cells enriched from blood (not recorded which). This TCR was sampled from a man aged 40-49 years who had recovered from COVID-19. The chain recombines TRBV7-3 with TRBJ1-6; tentative D call: TRBD1 (5 bases). The CDR3 nucleotides are TGTGCCAGCAGCTTAATGGCAGGGAATTCACCCCTCCACTTT. It yields the protein CASSLMAGNSPLHF.